This TCR beta chain came from a study of PD-L1 blockade in urothelial cancer. Study-wide context: At 6 weeks and at 3 weeks (second dose) after treatment start, blood was analyzed. Among blood samples, the median T cell count was some 140,000. Whole-study findings and limits: Survival was better when pretreatment blood TCR clonality fell below the median.

The protocol was immunoSEQ multiplex PCR, while the TCRdb copy is restricted to in-frame clones and leaves out a portion. The sample lists under 20,000 clones; about 88% were seen once. On this clone: The target antigen is unknown.

Germline assignment: CDR1 SEHNR and CDR2 FQNEAQ (reference sequence). The CDR3 is 14 amino acids. V lost 5 bases and J lost 6; bases outside the gene matches: 7. The time point denotes: pretreatment peripheral blood. The diagnosis in patients was locally advanced or metastatic urothelial carcinoma. Material: PBMCs, obtained around atezolizumab (anti-PD-L1) treatment. This rearrangement joins TRBV7-9 to TRBJ1-5; 7 positions agree with TRBD1. This receptor was taken from a man in his 70s with urothelial cancer. The CDR3 nucleotides read TGTGCCAGCAGCGCCTCGACAGGGATTCAGCCCCAGCATTTT. Translated, it gives CASSASTGIQPQHF.